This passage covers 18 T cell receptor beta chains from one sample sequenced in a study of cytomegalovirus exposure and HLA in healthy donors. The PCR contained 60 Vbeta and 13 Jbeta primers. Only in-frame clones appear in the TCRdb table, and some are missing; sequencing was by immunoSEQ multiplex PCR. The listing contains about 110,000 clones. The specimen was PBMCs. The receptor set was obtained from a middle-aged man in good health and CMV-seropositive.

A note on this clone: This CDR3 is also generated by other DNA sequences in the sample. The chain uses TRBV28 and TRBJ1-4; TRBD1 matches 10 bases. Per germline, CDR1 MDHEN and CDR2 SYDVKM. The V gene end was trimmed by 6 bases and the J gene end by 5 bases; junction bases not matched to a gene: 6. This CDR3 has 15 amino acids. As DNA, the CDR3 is TGTGCCAGCAGCCGGGACAGGGGCCGGAATGAAAAACTGTTTTTT. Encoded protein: CASSRDRGRNEKLFF.

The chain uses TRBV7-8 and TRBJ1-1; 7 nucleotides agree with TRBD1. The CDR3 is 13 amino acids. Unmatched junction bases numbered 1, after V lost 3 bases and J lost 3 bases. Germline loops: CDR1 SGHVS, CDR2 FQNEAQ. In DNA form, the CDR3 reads TGTGCCAGCAGCTTGGGACAGTACACTGAAGCTTTCTTT. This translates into CASSLGQYTEAFF.

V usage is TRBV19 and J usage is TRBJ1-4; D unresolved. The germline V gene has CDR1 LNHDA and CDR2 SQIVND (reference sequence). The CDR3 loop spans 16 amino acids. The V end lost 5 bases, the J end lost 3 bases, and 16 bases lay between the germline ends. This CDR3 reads CASSQNGPSANEKLFF. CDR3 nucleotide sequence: TGTGCCAGTAGTCAAAATGGGCCCTCGGCTAATGAAAAACTGTTTTTT. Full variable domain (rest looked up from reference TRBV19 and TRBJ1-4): DGGITQSPKYLFRKEGQNVTLSCEQNLNHDAMYWYRQDPGQGLRLIYYSQIVNDFQKGDIAEGYSVSREKKESFPLTVTSAQKNPTAFYLCASSQNGPSANEKLFFGSGTQLSVL.

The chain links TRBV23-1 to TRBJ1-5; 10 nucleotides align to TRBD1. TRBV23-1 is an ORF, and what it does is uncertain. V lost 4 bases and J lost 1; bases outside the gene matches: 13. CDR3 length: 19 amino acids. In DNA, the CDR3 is TGCGCCAGCAGTCCCCCCGCGACGGGACAGGGGACCAGCAATCAGCCCCAGCATTTT. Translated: CASSPPATGQGTSNQPQHF.

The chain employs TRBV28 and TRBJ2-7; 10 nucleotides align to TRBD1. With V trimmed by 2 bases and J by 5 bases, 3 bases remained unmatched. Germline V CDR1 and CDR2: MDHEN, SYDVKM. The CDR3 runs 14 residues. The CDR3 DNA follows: TGTGCCAGCAGTTTAGGGACAGGGGTCGACGAGCAGTACTTC. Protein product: CASSLGTGVDEQYF.

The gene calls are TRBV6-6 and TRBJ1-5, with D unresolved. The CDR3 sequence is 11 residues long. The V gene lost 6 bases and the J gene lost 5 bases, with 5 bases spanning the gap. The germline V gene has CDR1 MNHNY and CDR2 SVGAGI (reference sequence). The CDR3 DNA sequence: TGTGCCAGCAGGTCGGATCAGCCCCAGCATTTT. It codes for CASRSDQPQHF.

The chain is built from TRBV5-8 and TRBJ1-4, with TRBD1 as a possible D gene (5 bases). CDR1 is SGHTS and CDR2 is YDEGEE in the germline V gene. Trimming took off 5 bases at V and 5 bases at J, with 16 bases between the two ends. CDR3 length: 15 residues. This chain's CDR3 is CASRYYRNPNEKLFF. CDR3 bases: TGTGCCAGCAGGTACTACAGGAACCCGAATGAAAAACTGTTTTTT.

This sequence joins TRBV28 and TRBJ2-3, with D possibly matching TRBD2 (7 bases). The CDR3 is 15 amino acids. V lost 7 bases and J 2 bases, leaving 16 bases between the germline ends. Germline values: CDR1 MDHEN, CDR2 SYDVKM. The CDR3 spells CASMGGAANTDTQYF. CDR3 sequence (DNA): TGTGCCAGCATGGGGGGGGCGGCAAACACAGATACGCAGTATTTT.

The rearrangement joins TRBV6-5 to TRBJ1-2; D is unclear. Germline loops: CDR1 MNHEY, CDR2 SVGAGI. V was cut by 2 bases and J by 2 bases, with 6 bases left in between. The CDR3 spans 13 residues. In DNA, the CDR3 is TGTGCCAGCAGTTACACGGGGAACTATGGCTACACCTTC. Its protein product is CASSYTGNYGYTF.

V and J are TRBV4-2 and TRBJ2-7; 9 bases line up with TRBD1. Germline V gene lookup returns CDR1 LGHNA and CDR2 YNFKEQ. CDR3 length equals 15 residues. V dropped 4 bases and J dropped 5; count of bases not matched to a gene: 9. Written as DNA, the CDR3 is TGTGCCAGCAGCCGAGGGGACAGGGTGTTCAACGAGCAGTACTTC. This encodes CASSRGDRVFNEQYF.

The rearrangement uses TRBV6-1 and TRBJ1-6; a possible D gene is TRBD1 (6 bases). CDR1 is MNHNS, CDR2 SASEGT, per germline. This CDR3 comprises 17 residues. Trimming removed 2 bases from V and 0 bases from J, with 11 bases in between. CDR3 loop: CASSETAGASYNSPLHF. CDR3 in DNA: TGTGCCAGCAGTGAAACGGCGGGGGCCTCCTATAATTCACCCCTCCACTTT.

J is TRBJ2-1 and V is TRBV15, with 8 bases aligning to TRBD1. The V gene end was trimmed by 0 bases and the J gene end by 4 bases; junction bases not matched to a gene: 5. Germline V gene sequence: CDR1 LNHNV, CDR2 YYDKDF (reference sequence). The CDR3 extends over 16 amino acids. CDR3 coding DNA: TGTGCCACCAGCAGAGATTCAACAGGGGGTTACAATGAGCAGTTCTTC. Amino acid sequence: CATSRDSTGGYNEQFF.

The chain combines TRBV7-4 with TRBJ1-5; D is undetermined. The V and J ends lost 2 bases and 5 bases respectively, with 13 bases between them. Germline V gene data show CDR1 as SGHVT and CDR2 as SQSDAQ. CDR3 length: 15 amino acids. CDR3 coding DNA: TGTGCCAGCAGCTTACGAATACAGAAGGATCAGCCCCAGCATTTT. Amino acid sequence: CASSLRIQKDQPQHF.

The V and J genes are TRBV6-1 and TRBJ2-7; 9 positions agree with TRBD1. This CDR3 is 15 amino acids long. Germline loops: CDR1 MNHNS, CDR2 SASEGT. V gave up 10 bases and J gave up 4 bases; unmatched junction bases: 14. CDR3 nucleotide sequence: TGTGCCACCGCGATGGAGGGACAGGGAGTTTACGAGCAGTACTTC. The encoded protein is CATAMEGQGVYEQYF.

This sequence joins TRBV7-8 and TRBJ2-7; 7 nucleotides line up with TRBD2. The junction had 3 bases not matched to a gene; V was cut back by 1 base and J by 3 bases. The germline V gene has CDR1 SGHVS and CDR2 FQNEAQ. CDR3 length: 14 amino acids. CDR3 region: CASSLGRGVYEQYF. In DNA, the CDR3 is TGTGCCAGCAGCTTAGGACGGGGGGTCTACGAGCAGTACTTC.

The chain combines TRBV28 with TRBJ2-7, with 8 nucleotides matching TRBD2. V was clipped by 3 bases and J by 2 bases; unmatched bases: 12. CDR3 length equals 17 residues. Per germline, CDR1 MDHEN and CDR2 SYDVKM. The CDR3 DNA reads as TGTGCCAGCAGTTTCCCCCTGACTCGTAGCGGGGCCTACGAGCAGTACTTC. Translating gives CASSFPLTRSGAYEQYF.

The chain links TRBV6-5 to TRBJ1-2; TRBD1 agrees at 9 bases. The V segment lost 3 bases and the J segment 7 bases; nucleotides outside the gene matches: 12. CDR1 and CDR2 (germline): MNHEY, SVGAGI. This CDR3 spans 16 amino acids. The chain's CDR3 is CASSYSAGTGRSGYTF. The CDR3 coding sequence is TGTGCCAGCAGTTATTCGGCGGGGACAGGGAGGTCTGGCTACACCTTC.

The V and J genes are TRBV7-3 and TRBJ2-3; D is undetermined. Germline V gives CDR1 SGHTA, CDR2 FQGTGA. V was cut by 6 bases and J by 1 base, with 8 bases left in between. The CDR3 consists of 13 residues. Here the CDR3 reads CASRSVGTDTQYF. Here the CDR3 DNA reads TGTGCCAGCAGGTCCGTTGGCACAGATACGCAGTATTTT.